The T cell receptor (beta chain) described here comes from a study of T-cell reconstitution after alpha-beta-depleted transplantation in children (dated by TCRdb to the mid-2010s). In the study overall: Using TCR repertoire profiling, the study quantitatively followed how T-cell immune reconstitution unfolded in children after TCRalphabeta/CD19-depleted allogeneic hematopoietic cell transplantation.

This clonotype showed up just a few times. This clone's antigen is unknown. No qualities accompany the bases; no much larger clone lies one base away. V was cut back by 0 bases and J by 0 bases, leaving a gap of 18 bases between them. The germline V gene (reference sequence) yields DFQATT for CDR1 and SNEGSKA for CDR2. The CDR3 runs 19 residues from the cysteine to the phenylalanine. Only the CDR3 part of the read is kept: 57 bases, read in frame from the first base. The library was produced with PCR. The reads were generated on an Illumina HiSeq 2500. Molecular barcoding was employed in the preparation of TCR libraries, with unique molecular identifiers being used to normalize TCRbeta repertoire quantification. TCRdb trimmed public reads at Q25 via fastp, called clones via MiXCR and kept in-frame beta chains. Every CDR3 protein is listed once, alongside the most common genes and DNA of its rows. Across this sample there are about 610,000 distinct CDR3 sequences, with about 10% seen only once. 4% to 5% of the sample goes to the ten largest clones.

The source of this sequence is a human donor who donated a stem cell graft to a child with acute myeloid leukemia. The source material was PBMCs from the stem cell graft donor, sampled from the stem cell graft. The sequence links TRBV20-1 to TRBJ2-6, with the D gene not confidently named. The CDR3 sequence is CSARDHLGPGGSGANVLTF. The DNA sequence follows: TGCAGTGCTAGAGATCATTTAGGCCCCGGCGGCTCTGGGGCCAACGTCCTGACTTTC.